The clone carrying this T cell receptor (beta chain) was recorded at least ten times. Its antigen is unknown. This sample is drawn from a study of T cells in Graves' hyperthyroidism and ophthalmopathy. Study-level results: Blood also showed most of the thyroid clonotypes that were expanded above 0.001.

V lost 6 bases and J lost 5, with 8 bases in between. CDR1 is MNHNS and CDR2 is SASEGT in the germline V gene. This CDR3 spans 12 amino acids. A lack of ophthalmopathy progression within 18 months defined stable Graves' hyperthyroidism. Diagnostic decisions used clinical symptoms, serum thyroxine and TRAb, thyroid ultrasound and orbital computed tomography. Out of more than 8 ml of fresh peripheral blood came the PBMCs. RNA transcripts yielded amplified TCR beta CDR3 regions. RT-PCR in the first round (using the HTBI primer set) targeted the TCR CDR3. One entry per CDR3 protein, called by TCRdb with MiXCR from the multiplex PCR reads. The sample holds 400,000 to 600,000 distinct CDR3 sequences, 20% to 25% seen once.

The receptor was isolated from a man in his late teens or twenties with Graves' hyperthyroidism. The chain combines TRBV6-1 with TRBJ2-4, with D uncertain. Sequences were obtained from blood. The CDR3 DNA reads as TGTGCCAGCAGGGGGTGGGAAAACATTCAGTACTTC. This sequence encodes CASRGWENIQYF.